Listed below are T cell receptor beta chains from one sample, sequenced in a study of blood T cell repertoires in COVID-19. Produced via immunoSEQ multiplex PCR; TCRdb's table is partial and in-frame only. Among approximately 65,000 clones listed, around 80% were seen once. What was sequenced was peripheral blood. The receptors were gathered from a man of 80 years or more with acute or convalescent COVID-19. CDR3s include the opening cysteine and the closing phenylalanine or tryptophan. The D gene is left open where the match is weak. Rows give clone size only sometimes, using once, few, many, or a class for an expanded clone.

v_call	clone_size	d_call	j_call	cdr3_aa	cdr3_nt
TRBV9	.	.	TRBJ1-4	CASSPRDGGGKLFF	TGTGCCAGCAGCCCCCGGGATGGGGGGGGAAAACTGTTTTTT
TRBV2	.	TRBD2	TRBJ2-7	CASSSLQTSRYYEQYF	TGTGCCAGCAGTTCCCTTCAGACTAGCAGATACTACGAGCAGTACTTC
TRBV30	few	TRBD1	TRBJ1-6	CAWRLGQGVSSPLHF	TGTGCCTGGAGGCTTGGACAGGGGGTTTCTTCACCCCTCCACTTT
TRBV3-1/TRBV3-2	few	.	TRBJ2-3	CASSLTGTFTDTQYF	TGTGCCAGCAGCCTCACCGGGACTTTTACAGATACGCAGTATTTT
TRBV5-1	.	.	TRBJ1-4	CASSLAVGRANEKLFF	TGCGCCAGCAGCTTGGCCGTAGGGAGGGCTAATGAAAAACTGTTTTTT
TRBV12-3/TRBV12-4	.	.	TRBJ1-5	CASSPAGHPQHF	TGTGCCAGCAGCCCGGCCGGACACCCCCAGCATTTT
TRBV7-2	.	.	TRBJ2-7	CASSFGGAPYEQYF	TGTGCCAGCAGCTTCGGCGGGGCCCCCTACGAGCAGTACTTC
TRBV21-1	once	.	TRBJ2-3	CALEGGKTDTQYF	TGTGCCCTTGAGGGCGGGAAAACAGATACGCAGTATTTT
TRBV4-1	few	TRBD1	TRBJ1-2	CASSQGRLGQGNGYTF	TGCGCCAGCAGCCAAGGAAGGTTGGGACAGGGGAATGGCTACACCTTC
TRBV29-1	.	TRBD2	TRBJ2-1	CSVPDGAGGLAYNEQFF	TGCAGCGTCCCGGACGGAGCGGGAGGGCTCGCCTACAATGAGCAGTTCTTC
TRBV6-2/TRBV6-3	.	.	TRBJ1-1	CASSYVGVNTEAFF	TGTGCCAGCAGTTACGTGGGCGTGAACACTGAAGCTTTCTTT
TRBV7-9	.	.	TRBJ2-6	CASSFRDTDSGANVLTF	TGTGCCAGCAGCTTCCGGGACACGGATTCTGGGGCCAACGTCCTGACTTTC
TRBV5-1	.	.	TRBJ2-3	CASGIRQGGGDTQYF	TGCGCCAGCGGAATCCGGCAGGGTGGGGGGGATACGCAGTATTTT
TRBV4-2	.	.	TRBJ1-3	CASRQGKAGNTIYF	TGTGCCAGCAGGCAGGGTAAGGCTGGAAACACCATATATTTT
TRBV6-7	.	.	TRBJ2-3	CASSYSAYLDFTDTQYF	TGTGCCAGCAGTTACTCGGCCTATCTAGACTTCACAGATACGCAGTATTTT
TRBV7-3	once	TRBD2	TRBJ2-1	CASSFEAGAYHEQFF	TGTGCCAGCAGCTTCGAAGCGGGAGCGTACCATGAGCAGTTCTTC
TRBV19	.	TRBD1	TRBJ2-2	CASRRGRTGELFF	TGTGCCAGTAGGAGGGGGCGAACCGGGGAGCTGTTTTTT
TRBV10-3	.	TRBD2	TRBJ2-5	CAIRGGVLETQYF	TGTGCCATCAGGGGGGGGGTCCTAGAGACCCAGTACTTC
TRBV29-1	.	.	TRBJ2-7	CSALRAGHPYEQYF	TGCAGCGCCCTTAGAGCGGGACACCCCTACGAGCAGTACTTC
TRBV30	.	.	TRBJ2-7	CAWDSGARSYEQYF	TGTGCCTGGGATAGCGGAGCACGCTCCTACGAGCAGTACTTC
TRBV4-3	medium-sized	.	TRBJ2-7	CASSQGTGNLLYEQYF	TGCGCCAGCAGCCAAGGGACTGGGAACCTCCTGTACGAGCAGTACTTC
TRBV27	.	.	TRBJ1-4	CASRPEWAGGKLFF	TGTGCCAGCAGGCCGGAGTGGGCGGGGGGAAAACTGTTTTTT
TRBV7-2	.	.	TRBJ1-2	CASSLIPPRESYGYTF	TGTGCCAGCAGCTTAATCCCTCCCAGGGAAAGCTATGGCTACACCTTC